The 20 T cell receptor beta chains below come from one sample, sequenced in a study of blood T cells in healthy people across ages. With a J-beta primer mix and a sample-barcoded 5' primer, a second PCR ran roughly 6 to 12 cycles. Via MiXCR, TCRdb re-called the 5' RACE reads, giving one row per CDR3 protein. The sample includes just over 1 million distinct CDR3 sequences, less than 50% seen only once; the top ten take over 15%. Sequenced material: blood. These receptors all stem from a woman in her fifties or sixties in good health.

The J gene is TRBJ2-7, the V gene TRBV29-1, with 7 bases matching TRBD2. Germline V gene lookup returns CDR1 SQVTM and CDR2 ANQGSEA. V was pared by 3 bases and J by 4 bases, with 12 bases of the junction left unmatched. The CDR3 loop spans 15 amino acids. The CDR3 sequence is CSVETHSGAGYEQYF. CDR3 in DNA: TGCAGCGTTGAGACTCACAGCGGGGCCGGTTACGAGCAGTACTTC.

The chain combines TRBV11-2 with TRBJ2-7; 8 bases are a match to TRBD1. The J call may be wrong; the DNA end is better matched by TRBJ2-5. This CDR3 comprises 13 residues. Per germline, CDR1 SGHAT and CDR2 FQNNGV. CDR3 coding DNA: TGTGCCAGCAGCTTACAGGGGGCAGGGACCCAGTACTTC. It codes for CASSLQGAGTQYF.

The chain links TRBV2 to TRBJ1-4; the D gene is possibly TRBD1 (5 bases). Trimming took 7 bases from V and 4 from J, leaving 19 bases between them. This CDR3 contains 16 residues. In germline, CDR1 is SNHLY, CDR2 FYNNEI. CDR3 sequence (DNA): TGTGCCAGCAATAGACAGTCCACCATCCTTAATGAAAAACTGTTTTTT. Protein sequence: CASNRQSTILNEKLFF.

This clonotype was seen once. The rearrangement links TRBV6-5 to TRBJ2-5, with a possible D match to TRBD2 (5 bases). Judging by the DNA end, TRBJ2-7 fits better; the J call may be wrong. The CDR3 runs 16 residues. Germline assignment: CDR1 MNHEY and CDR2 SVGAGI. The DNA of the CDR3 is TGTGCCAGCAGTTACCGGTCGGAGGCTCCATCCTACGAGCAGTACTTC. Protein sequence: CASSYRSEAPSYEQYF.

A word on this clonotype: Just one base apart from a much larger clone, this may be a read error. CDR3 nucleotide sequence: TGCAACGGGAAACGGACTAGAGGGTACAATGAGCAGTTCTTC. Its translation: CNGKRTRGYNEQFF. This chain uses TRBV29-1 with TRBJ2-1, with 7 positions matching TRBD2. This CDR3 is 14 amino acids long. The germline V gene encodes CDR1 SQVTM and CDR2 ANQGSEA.

This clonotype has just a few counts. The V call is TRBV10-3, the J call TRBJ2-7; 10 bases match TRBD1. Germline V gene lookup returns CDR1 ENHRY and CDR2 SYGVKD. This CDR3 is built from 17 residues. Germline trimming cut 2 bases from V and 2 bases from J; bases unmatched to any gene: 9. CDR3 in DNA: TGTGCCATCAGTGAGCCCGCGACAGGGGGCCTCCCCTACGAGCAGTACTTC. Translation: CAISEPATGGLPYEQYF.

This clonotype occurred many times. V is TRBV27 and J is TRBJ2-7; D is possibly TRBD2 (5 bases). Per germline, CDR1 MNHEY and CDR2 SMNVEV (reference sequence). Trimming cost V 2 bases and J 3 bases, with 11 bases left between them. This CDR3 has 14 residues. The CDR3 DNA follows: TGTGCCAGCAGTTTAACCGGGAAAGTCTACGAGCAGTACTTC. Amino acids: CASSLTGKVYEQYF.

The rearrangement joins TRBV27 to TRBJ2-3, with TRBD2 matching 8 bases. The CDR3 extends over 17 amino acids. Looked up from germline, CDR1 is MNHEY and CDR2 is SMNVEV (reference sequence). The V segment lost 5 bases and the J segment 2 bases; nucleotides outside the gene matches: 12. In DNA, the CDR3 is TGTGCCAGCAGTCCCTCACAAGCGGGAGTCTTCACAGATACGCAGTATTTT. It codes for CASSPSQAGVFTDTQYF.

This chain uses TRBV13 with TRBJ1-4; TRBD1 is a possible D gene (5 bases). Germline lookup yields CDR1 PRHDT and CDR2 FYEKMQ (reference sequence). The CDR3 totals 16 residues. Trimming pared 0 bases from V and 1 base from J, leaving 9 bases between. CDR3: CASSLGPGETNEKLFF. As DNA, the CDR3 is TGTGCCAGCAGCTTAGGGCCGGGGGAAACTAATGAAAAACTGTTTTTT.

This clonotype showed up just a few times. This chain connects TRBV20-1 to TRBJ2-1; no reliable D call. This CDR3 is built from 11 residues. Deletions cut 3 bases from V and 9 bases from J, with 9 bases between. Per germline, CDR1 DFQATT and CDR2 SNEGSKA (reference sequence). CDR3 residues: CSASLVSEQFF. In DNA form, the CDR3 reads TGCAGTGCTAGTTTAGTTTCTGAGCAGTTCTTC.

This rearrangement joins TRBV5-1 to TRBJ2-1; D possibly corresponds to TRBD1 (6 bases). V gave up 2 bases and J gave up 4 bases, with 16 bases separating them. The CDR3 sequence is 16 residues long. Germline CDR1 SGHRS, CDR2 YFSETQ. The CDR3: CASSLRLGTQYNEQFF. In DNA, the CDR3 is TGCGCCAGCAGCTTAAGGCTTGGGACACAATACAATGAGCAGTTCTTC.

This clonotype was picked up one time. This sequence joins TRBV11-1 and TRBJ2-7; D remains unclear. This CDR3 has 15 residues. Trimming removed 4 bases from V and 7 bases from J, with 20 bases in between. Per the germline V gene, CDR1 is SGHAT and CDR2 is FQDESV (reference sequence). CDR3 region: CASSSAAVTYNEQYF. The CDR3 coding sequence is TGTGCCAGCAGCTCTGCGGCCGTGACCTACAATGAGCAGTACTTC.

This sequence joins TRBV11-1 and TRBJ2-7, with 9 bases matching TRBD1. V was pared by 5 bases and J by 5 bases, with 7 bases of the junction left unmatched. CDR1 and CDR2 (germline): SGHAT, FQDESV (reference sequence). CDR3 size: 14 residues. CDR3 sequence (DNA): TGTGCCAGCAGCCGGACAGGGGCATCGGACGAGCAGTACTTC. Translated: CASSRTGASDEQYF.

This chain links TRBV5-1 with TRBJ2-7; D unresolved. Between the trimmed V and J ends, which lost 4 bases and 5 bases, there was a span of 13 bases. The V gene's germline CDR1 is SGHRS and CDR2 YFSETQ. The CDR3 spans 13 residues. The CDR3 sequence is CASSRAPSDEQYF. As DNA, the CDR3 is TGCGCCAGCAGCCGTGCCCCCTCTGACGAGCAGTACTTC.

The J gene is TRBJ2-7, the V gene TRBV3-1; 7 bases line up with TRBD2. This CDR3 has 15 amino acids. CDR1 LGHDT and CDR2 YNNKEL come from the germline V gene (reference sequence). The V and J ends lost 1 base and 3 bases, in that order; junction bases with no gene match: 6. CDR3: CASSQGSGIRYEQYF. CDR3 in DNA: TGTGCCAGCAGCCAAGGAAGCGGGATACGCTACGAGCAGTACTTC.

This clonotype came up a few times. The V call is TRBV7-9, the J call TRBJ2-1; the D is unclear. This CDR3 is 16 amino acids long. The V end lost 2 bases, the J end lost 0 bases, and 11 bases lay between the germline ends. The germline V gene has CDR1 SEHNR and CDR2 FQNEAQ (reference sequence). CDR3 coding DNA: TGTGCCAGCAGCTTACCCTGGCCTCGCTCCTACAATGAGCAGTTCTTC. It yields the protein CASSLPWPRSYNEQFF. Variable domain in full (rest from reference TRBV7-9 and TRBJ2-1): DTGVSQNPRHKITKRGQNVTFRCDPISEHNRLYWYRQTLGQGPEFLTYFQNEAQLEKSRLLSDRFSAERPKGSFSTLEIQRTEQGDSAMYLCASSLPWPRSYNEQFFGPGTRLTVL.

This clonotype was seen a handful of times. The gene calls are TRBV28 and TRBJ1-2; D is unclear. The CDR3 extends over 14 amino acids. Trimming stripped 6 bases from V and 0 bases from J, with 11 bases between. Germline loops: CDR1 MDHEN, CDR2 SYDVKM. CDR3: CASSPPQTNYGYTF. The CDR3 DNA reads as TGTGCCAGCAGCCCACCCCAGACTAACTATGGCTACACCTTC.

The genes are TRBV10-3 and TRBJ1-5, with a possible D match to TRBD1 (5 bases). Germline CDR1 reads ENHRY; CDR2 reads SYGVKD. V was trimmed by 0 bases and J by 0 bases, leaving 12 bases between them. The CDR3 contains 17 residues. The CDR3: CAISESTGQNSNQPQHF. DNA for the CDR3: TGTGCCATCAGTGAGTCGACTGGACAAAATAGCAATCAGCCCCAGCATTTT.

This clonotype was picked up a small number of times. V usage is TRBV20-1 and J usage is TRBJ2-5; TRBD1 or TRBD2 may be the D gene (5 bases each). V was shortened by 5 bases and J by 5 bases, with 15 bases between the two germline ends. The CDR3 consists of 13 residues. Germline CDR1 is DFQATT and CDR2 is SNEGSKA (reference sequence). CDR3 sequence reads: CSALGVGRETQYF. The CDR3 bases are TGCAGTGCTCTTGGAGTGGGACGGGAGACCCAGTACTTC.

This clonotype was found a few times. The J gene is TRBJ2-1, the V gene TRBV27; 9 bases are a match to TRBD2. V lost 5 bases, J lost 4 bases, and 6 bases stayed unmatched. This CDR3 has 15 residues. Germline V CDR1 and CDR2: MNHEY, SMNVEV (reference sequence). This chain's CDR3 is CASSASSGIYNEQFF. CDR3 sequence (DNA): TGTGCCAGCAGTGCCTCTAGCGGGATATACAATGAGCAGTTCTTC.